These 13 T cell receptor beta chains were all obtained from the same sample, sequenced in a study of shared clonotypes between healthy human individuals. Repertoires were generated with immunoSEQ multiplex PCR, while TCRdb's copy carries only in-frame clones and drops some. The sample has 110,000 or so clones, 55% to 80% seen once. The sequenced material came from memory CD8+ T cells sorted from blood. As to subset: CD45RO+ cells pooled with CCR7-negative TemRA cells. The receptors were sampled from a woman between 25 and 40 years old in good health.

The chain links TRBV6-1 to TRBJ2-3, with a possible D match to TRBD2 (6 bases). Trimming left V 0 bases short and J 0 bases short, with 13 bases between. Germline V gene sequence: CDR1 MNHNS, CDR2 SASEGT. This CDR3 spans 17 amino acids. The CDR3 protein is CASSEAWSGTSTDTQYF. DNA of the CDR3: TGTGCCAGCAGTGAAGCTTGGTCAGGGACTAGCACAGATACGCAGTATTTT.

Only a few counts were recorded for this clone. The same CDR3 arises from other DNA sequences in this sample as well. The J gene is TRBJ2-1, the V gene TRBV7-9; 7 positions agree with TRBD2. This CDR3 has 16 residues. Looked up from germline, CDR1 is SEHNR and CDR2 is FQNEAQ (reference sequence). Trimming cost V 5 bases and J 3 bases; bases outside gene matches: 10. The CDR3 is CASSPRGGSVYNEQFF. The CDR3 DNA follows: TGTGCCAGCAGCCCCCGGGGCGGGAGTGTCTACAATGAGCAGTTCTTC.

The J gene is TRBJ1-1, the V gene TRBV27; D is unclear. This CDR3 contains 15 residues. Trimming cost V 4 bases and J 3 bases, with 15 bases left between them. In germline, CDR1 is MNHEY, CDR2 SMNVEV (reference sequence). This CDR3 is CASSWAAGGHTEAFF. CDR3 coding DNA: TGTGCCAGCAGTTGGGCCGCAGGAGGTCACACTGAAGCTTTCTTT.

The chain joins TRBV5-1 to TRBJ2-3; TRBD2 matches at 11 bases. V shed 4 bases, J shed 4 bases, and the junction held 8 bases outside the gene matches. In germline, CDR1 is SGHRS, CDR2 YFSETQ. The CDR3 runs 16 residues. The CDR3 region has the DNA TGCGCCAGCAGCCCCGTCCTAGCGGGAGGTCCAGATACGCAGTATTTT. It encodes CASSPVLAGGPDTQYF.

Note on this clone: With a much larger clone just one base away, this may be a read error. The rearrangement uses TRBV7-9 and TRBJ1-5; weak D call: TRBD1 (6 bases). The end of the DNA fits TRBJ2-3 better, so the J call may be wrong. The CDR3 covers 14 residues. The germline V gene encodes CDR1 SEHNR and CDR2 FQNEAQ (reference sequence). CDR3 nucleotides: TGTGCCAGCAGCTCGACAGGCGCTAATCAGCCCCAGTATTTT. Protein product: CASSSTGANQPQYF.

This clone was detected only a few times. J is TRBJ1-1 and V is TRBV19; unclear D gene. The CDR3 totals 15 residues. V lost 3 bases and J lost 6, with 17 bases in between. Looked up from germline, CDR1 is LNHDA and CDR2 is SQIVND (reference sequence). CDR3 in DNA: TGTGCCAGTAGTATGAGTCCTTCTTTACACTCTGAAGCTTTCTTT. Translation gives CASSMSPSLHSEAFF.

This chain links TRBV5-4 with TRBJ1-1, with D unclear. V lost 1 base, J lost 4 bases, and 5 bases lay in between. The CDR3 runs 12 residues. Germline V gene data show CDR1 as SGHNT and CDR2 as YYREEE (reference sequence). The CDR3 DNA reads as TGTGCCAGCAGCTTGAGTGGCACTGAAGCTTTCTTT. Translating gives CASSLSGTEAFF.

The chain carries TRBV4-2 and TRBJ2-1, with 14 bases fitting TRBD2. Germline CDR1 LGHNA, CDR2 YNFKEQ. V trimming: 4 bases; J trimming: 4 bases; junction bases outside the gene matches: 12. The CDR3 totals 19 residues. The CDR3 region has the DNA TGTGCCAGCAGCCTAGGACTAGCGGGAGGTCGGTTTTTGTACAATGAGCAGTTCTTC. This sequence encodes CASSLGLAGGRFLYNEQFF.

The chain links TRBV27 to TRBJ2-5; D remains ambiguous. Trimming shortened V by 3 bases and J by 0 bases, and 5 bases separated the two germline ends. The CDR3 has 13 amino acids. Germline V CDR1 and CDR2: MNHEY, SMNVEV (reference sequence). The CDR3 spells CASSFVNQETQYF. The CDR3 nucleotides read TGTGCCAGCAGTTTCGTTAACCAAGAGACCCAGTACTTC.

The genes are TRBV11-2 and TRBJ2-3, with 8 bases aligning to TRBD2. Germline CDR1 SGHAT, CDR2 FQNNGV. The CDR3 extends over 16 amino acids. Germline trimming cut 4 bases from V and 4 bases from J; bases unmatched to any gene: 10. The CDR3: CASSWAVAGPPDTQYF. The CDR3, as DNA: TGTGCCAGCAGCTGGGCGGTAGCGGGACCCCCAGATACGCAGTATTTT.

The chain combines TRBV7-2 with TRBJ2-1; 7 nucleotides match TRBD2. Germline CDR1 and CDR2: SGHTA and FQGNSA. The CDR3 consists of 14 residues. Trimming took 3 bases from V and 4 from J; bases not matched to a gene: 3. The CDR3 is CASSLAGVYNEQFF. CDR3 DNA sequence: TGTGCCAGCAGCTTGGCGGGAGTTTACAATGAGCAGTTCTTC.

V usage is TRBV7-8 and J usage is TRBJ1-4; unclear D gene. The germline gives CDR1 SGHVS, CDR2 FQNEAQ. Trimming shortened V by 5 bases and J by 4 bases, and 14 bases separated the two germline ends. CDR3 length: 15 amino acids. CDR3 bases: TGTGCCAGCAGCAGTTTTTTGACTTTTAATGAAAAACTGTTTTTT. It codes for CASSSFLTFNEKLFF.

This chain joins TRBV4-1 and TRBJ2-7, with D unresolved. The V gene lost 0 bases and the J gene lost 3 bases, with 18 bases spanning the gap. Germline V lookup: CDR1 MGHRA, CDR2 YSYEKL. This CDR3 comprises 17 residues. The CDR3 protein is CASSQESPRWRDYEQYF. CDR3 DNA sequence: TGCGCCAGCAGCCAAGAATCTCCCCGCTGGAGAGACTACGAGCAGTACTTC.